The T cell receptor (beta chain) under discussion was sequenced for a study of T cells after yellow fever vaccination. TCRdb reprocessed the 5' RACE reads with MiXCR, giving one entry per CDR3 protein. The repertoire holds around 140,000 distinct CDR3 sequences, with 7.7% as singletons. CDR3 length: 15 residues. Trimming cost V 8 bases and J 0 bases, with 11 bases left between them. The germline CDR1 and CDR2 sequences are ENHRY and SYGVKD. The sample holds many counts of this clonotype. Antigen specificity is unknown. Study observations and caveats: Once the booster was given, most primary-vaccination clones reappeared, at just under 98% for CD4 and around 90% for CD8.

V is TRBV10-3 and J is TRBJ2-6; D is perhaps TRBD1 (5 bases). The TCR sequence derives from a man aged 25 to 40 who received the YFV17D yellow fever vaccine. This sample comprised CD4+ T cells sorted from PBMCs, obtained 5 days after the yellow fever booster vaccination. CDR3 amino acids: CAIGQGSSGANVLTF. The CDR3 coding sequence is TGTGCCATCGGGCAGGGCAGCTCTGGGGCCAACGTCCTGACTTTC.